Listed here is a single TCR beta chain. The target antigen is unknown. This sample was taken from a study of cytomegalovirus exposure and HLA in healthy donors. General study findings and limits: In vitro, three CMV-associated chains proved specific for CMV antigens. Subsequent analysis of the 120 or so validation repertoires found a tendency for first-cohort TCR clusters to co-occur.

The CDR3 loop spans 16 amino acids. Between the trimmed V and J ends, which lost 6 bases and 3 bases, there was a span of 17 bases. Germline CDR1 reads MNHEY; CDR2 reads SMNVEV (reference sequence). Assay used: immunoSEQ multiplex PCR; TCRdb lists only in-frame clones, some missing. The sample lists under 250,000 clones; around 87% were seen once. V usage is TRBV27 and J usage is TRBJ1-4; possibly TRBD1 for D (5 bases). The TCR originated in a woman between 18 and 29 years old in good health and CMV-seropositive. Sequencing input: PBMCs. DNA of the CDR3: TGTGCCAGCAGACCCTCGGCGTCAGGGCCTAATGAAAAACTGTTTTTT. Translation: CASRPSASGPNEKLFF.